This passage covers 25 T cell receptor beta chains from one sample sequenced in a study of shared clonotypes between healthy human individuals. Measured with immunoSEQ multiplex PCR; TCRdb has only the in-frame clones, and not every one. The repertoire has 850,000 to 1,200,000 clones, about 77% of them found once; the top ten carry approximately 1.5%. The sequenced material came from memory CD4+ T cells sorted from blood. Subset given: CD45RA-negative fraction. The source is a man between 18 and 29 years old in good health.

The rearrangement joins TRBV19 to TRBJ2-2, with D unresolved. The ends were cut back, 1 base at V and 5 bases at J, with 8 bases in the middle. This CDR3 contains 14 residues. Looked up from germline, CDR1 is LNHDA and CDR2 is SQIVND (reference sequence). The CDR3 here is CASSIGVQTGELFF. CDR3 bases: TGTGCCAGTAGTATAGGAGTACAGACCGGGGAGCTGTTTTTT. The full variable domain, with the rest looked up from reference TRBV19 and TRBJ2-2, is DGGITQSPKYLFRKEGQNVTLSCEQNLNHDAMYWYRQDPGQGLRLIYYSQIVNDFQKGDIAEGYSVSREKKESFPLTVTSAQKNPTAFYLCASSIGVQTGELFFGEGSRLTVL.

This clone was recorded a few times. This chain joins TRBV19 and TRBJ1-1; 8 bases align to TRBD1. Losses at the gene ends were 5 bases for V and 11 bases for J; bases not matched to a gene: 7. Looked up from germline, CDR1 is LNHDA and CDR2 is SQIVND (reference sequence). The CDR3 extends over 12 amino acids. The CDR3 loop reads CASSRTGIVAFF. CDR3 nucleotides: TGTGCCAGTAGTCGGACAGGGATCGTTGCTTTCTTT.

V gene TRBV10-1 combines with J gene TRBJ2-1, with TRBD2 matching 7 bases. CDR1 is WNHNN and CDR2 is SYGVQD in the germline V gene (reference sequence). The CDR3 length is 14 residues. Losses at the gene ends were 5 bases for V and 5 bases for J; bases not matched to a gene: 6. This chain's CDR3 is CASSSSGGDNEQFF. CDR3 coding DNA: TGCGCCAGCAGTTCTAGCGGTGGGGACAATGAGCAGTTCTTC.

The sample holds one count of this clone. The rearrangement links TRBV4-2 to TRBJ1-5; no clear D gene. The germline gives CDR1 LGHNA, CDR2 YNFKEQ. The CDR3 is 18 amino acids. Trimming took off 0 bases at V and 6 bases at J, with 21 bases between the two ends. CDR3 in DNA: TGTGCCAGCAGCCAAGATCAAGTTGGAGGGAGTAATACTCAGCCCCAGCATTTT. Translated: CASSQDQVGGSNTQPQHF.

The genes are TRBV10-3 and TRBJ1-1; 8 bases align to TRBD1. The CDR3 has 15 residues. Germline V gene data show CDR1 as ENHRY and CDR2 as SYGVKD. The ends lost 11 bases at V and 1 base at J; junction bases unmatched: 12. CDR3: CAGRPGTGSNTEAFF. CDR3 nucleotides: TGTGCCGGCAGACCGGGGACAGGATCGAACACTGAAGCTTTCTTT.

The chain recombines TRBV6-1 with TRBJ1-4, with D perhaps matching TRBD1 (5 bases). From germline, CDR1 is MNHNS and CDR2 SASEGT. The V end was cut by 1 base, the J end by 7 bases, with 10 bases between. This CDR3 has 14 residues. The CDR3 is CASSEGGKGEKLFF. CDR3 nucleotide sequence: TGTGCCAGCAGTGAAGGGGGCAAGGGTGAAAAACTGTTTTTT.

CDR3 in amino acids: CASSYGHNEQFF. The CDR3 DNA is TGTGCCAGCAGTTACGGACACAATGAGCAGTTCTTC. The chain links TRBV6-5 to TRBJ2-1, with no clear D. The V gene lost 2 bases and the J gene lost 5 bases, with 4 bases spanning the gap. Germline V gives CDR1 MNHEY, CDR2 SVGAGI. There are 12 residues in the CDR3.

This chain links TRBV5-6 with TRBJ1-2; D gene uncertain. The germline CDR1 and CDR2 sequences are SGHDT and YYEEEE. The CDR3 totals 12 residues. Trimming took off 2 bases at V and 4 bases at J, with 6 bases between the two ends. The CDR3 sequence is CASSLQFYGYTF. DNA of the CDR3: TGTGCCAGCAGCTTACAATTCTATGGCTACACCTTC.

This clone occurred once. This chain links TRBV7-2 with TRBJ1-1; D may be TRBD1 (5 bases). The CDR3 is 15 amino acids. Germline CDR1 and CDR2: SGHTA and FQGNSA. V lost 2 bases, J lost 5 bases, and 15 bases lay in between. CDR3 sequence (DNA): TGTGCCAGCAGCTTACGCCAAGGGGAACGGACTGAAGCTTTCTTT. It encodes CASSLRQGERTEAFF.

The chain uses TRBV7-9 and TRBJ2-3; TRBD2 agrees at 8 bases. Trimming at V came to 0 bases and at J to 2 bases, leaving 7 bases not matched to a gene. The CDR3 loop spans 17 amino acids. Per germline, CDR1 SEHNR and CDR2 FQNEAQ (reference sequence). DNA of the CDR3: TGTGCCAGCAGCTTAGCGTTAAGCGGGGGACCCACAGATACGCAGTATTTT. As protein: CASSLALSGGPTDTQYF.

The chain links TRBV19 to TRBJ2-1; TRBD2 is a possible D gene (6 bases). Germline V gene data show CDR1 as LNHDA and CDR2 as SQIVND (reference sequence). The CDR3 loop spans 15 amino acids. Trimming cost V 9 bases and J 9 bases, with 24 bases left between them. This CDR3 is CASLRLGGEFGEQFF. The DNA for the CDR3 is TGTGCCAGCCTCCGACTGGGCGGGGAGTTCGGTGAGCAGTTCTTC.

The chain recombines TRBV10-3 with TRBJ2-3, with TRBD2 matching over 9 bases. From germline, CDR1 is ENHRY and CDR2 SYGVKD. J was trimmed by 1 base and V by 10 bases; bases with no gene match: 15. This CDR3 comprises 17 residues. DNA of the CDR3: TGTGCCACACATTCTGGCGGGGGGGCCTTTGGCACAGATACGCAGTATTTT. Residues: CATHSGGGAFGTDTQYF.

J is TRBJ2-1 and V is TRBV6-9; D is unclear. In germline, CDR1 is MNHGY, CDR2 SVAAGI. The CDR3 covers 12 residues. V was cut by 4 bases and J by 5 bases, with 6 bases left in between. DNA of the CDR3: TGTGCCAGCAGTTCCACGAACAATGAGCAGTTCTTC. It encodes CASSSTNNEQFF.

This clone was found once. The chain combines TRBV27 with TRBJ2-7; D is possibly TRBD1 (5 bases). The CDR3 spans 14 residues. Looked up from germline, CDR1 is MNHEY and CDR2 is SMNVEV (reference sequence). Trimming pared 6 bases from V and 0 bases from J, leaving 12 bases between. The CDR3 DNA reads TGTGCCAGCAGGGCATCGGACACCTCCTACGAGCAGTACTTC. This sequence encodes CASRASDTSYEQYF.

The CDR3 reads CASSARPRGYYEQYF. CDR3 coding DNA: TGTGCCAGCAGCGCCAGACCCAGGGGGTACTACGAGCAGTACTTC. The chain has TRBV21-1 and TRBJ2-7; the D call TRBD1 from the table was never checked on the DNA. TRBV21-1 is described as a pseudogene. The CDR3 contains 15 residues.

CDR3 loop: CASSMGSSTDTQYF. As DNA, the CDR3 is TGTGCCAGTAGTATGGGGTCTAGCACAGATACGCAGTATTTT. J is TRBJ2-3 and V is TRBV19, with D uncertain. Deletions cut 3 bases from V and 0 bases from J, with 7 bases between. This CDR3 spans 14 amino acids. Germline lookup yields CDR1 LNHDA and CDR2 SQIVND (reference sequence).

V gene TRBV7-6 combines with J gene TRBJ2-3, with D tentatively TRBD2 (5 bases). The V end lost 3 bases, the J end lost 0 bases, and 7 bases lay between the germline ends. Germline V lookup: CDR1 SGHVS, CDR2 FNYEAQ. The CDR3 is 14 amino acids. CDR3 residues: CASSLRASTDTQYF. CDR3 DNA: TGTGCCAGCAGCTTGCGGGCTAGCACAGATACGCAGTATTTT.

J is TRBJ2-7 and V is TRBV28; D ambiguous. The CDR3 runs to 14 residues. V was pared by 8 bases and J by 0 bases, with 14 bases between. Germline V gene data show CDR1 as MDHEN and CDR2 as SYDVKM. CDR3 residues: CASVTSESSYEQYF. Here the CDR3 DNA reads TGTGCCAGCGTAACTTCAGAGAGCTCCTACGAGCAGTACTTC. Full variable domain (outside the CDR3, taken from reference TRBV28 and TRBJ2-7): DVKVTQSSRYLVKRTGEKVFLECVQDMDHENMFWYRQDPGLGLRLIYFSYDVKMKEKGDIPEGYSVSREKKERFSLILESASTNQTSMYLCASVTSESSYEQYFGPGTRLTVT.

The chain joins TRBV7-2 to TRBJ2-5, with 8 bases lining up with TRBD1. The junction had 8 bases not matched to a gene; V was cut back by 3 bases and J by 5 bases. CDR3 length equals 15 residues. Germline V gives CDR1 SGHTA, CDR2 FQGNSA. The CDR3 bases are TGTGCCAGCAGCTTGATACAGGGGGTGCGGGAGACCCAGTACTTC. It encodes CASSLIQGVRETQYF.

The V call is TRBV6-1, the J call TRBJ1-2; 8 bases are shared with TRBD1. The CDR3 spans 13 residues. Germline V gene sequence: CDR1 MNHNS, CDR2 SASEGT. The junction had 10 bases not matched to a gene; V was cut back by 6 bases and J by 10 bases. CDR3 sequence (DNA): TGTGCCAGCAGCAATACCGGACAGGGATCCTACACCTTC. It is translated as CASSNTGQGSYTF.

The DNA of the CDR3 is TGCGCCAGCTCCGGAGGGGGACAGGGGTCGGGCAATGAGCAGTTCTTC. The encoded protein is CASSGGGQGSGNEQFF. The chain carries TRBV4-1 and TRBJ2-1, with TRBD1 identical over 10 bases. Trimming at V came to 8 bases and at J to 6 bases, leaving 13 bases not matched to a gene. Germline V gene data show CDR1 as MGHRA and CDR2 as YSYEKL. The CDR3 covers 16 residues.

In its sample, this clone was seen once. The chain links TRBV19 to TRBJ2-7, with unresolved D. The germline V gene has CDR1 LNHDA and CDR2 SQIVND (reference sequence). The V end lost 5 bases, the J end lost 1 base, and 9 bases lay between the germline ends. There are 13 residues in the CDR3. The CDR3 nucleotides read TGTGCCAGTAGTTCCAGGCCATCCTACGAGCAGTACTTC. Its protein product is CASSSRPSYEQYF. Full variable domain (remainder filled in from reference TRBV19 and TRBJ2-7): DGGITQSPKYLFRKEGQNVTLSCEQNLNHDAMYWYRQDPGQGLRLIYYSQIVNDFQKGDIAEGYSVSREKKESFPLTVTSAQKNPTAFYLCASSSRPSYEQYFGPGTRLTVT.

DNA of the CDR3: TGTGCCAGCGAGGGACAGATGAACACTGAAGCTTTCTTT. Amino acids: CASEGQMNTEAFF. The rearrangement joins TRBV10-3 to TRBJ1-1; the match to TRBD1 covers 7 bases. The CDR3 consists of 13 residues. Losses at the gene ends were 10 bases for V and 0 bases for J; bases not matched to a gene: 5. Per the germline V gene, CDR1 is ENHRY and CDR2 is SYGVKD.

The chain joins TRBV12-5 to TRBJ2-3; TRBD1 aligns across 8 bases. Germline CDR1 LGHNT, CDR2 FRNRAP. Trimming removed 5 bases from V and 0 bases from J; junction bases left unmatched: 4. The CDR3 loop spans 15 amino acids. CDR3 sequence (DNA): TGTGCTAGTGGTCAGGGGGCATTGAGCACAGATACGCAGTATTTT. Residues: CASGQGALSTDTQYF.

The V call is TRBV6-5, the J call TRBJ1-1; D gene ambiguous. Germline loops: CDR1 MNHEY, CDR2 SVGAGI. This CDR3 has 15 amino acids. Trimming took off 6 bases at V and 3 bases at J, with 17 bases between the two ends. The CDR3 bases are TGTGCCAGCAGAACAACAACCGGGGTATACACTGAAGCTTTCTTT. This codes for CASRTTTGVYTEAFF.